The clone carrying this TCR beta chain showed up many times. TCRdb called the RT-PCR reads again in MiXCR, with one record for every CDR3 protein. In the table there are 650,000 to 800,000 distinct CDR3 sequences, 14% of which are singletons. V lost 3 bases, J lost 4 bases, and 7 bases lay in between. This CDR3 region has 12 residues. Germline V gene sequence: CDR1 DFQATT, CDR2 SNEGSKA (reference sequence). The receptor was derived from a female donor in good health, serving as a healthy control. Input material: memory CD4+ T cells from blood. The chain employs TRBV20-1 and TRBJ2-1; the D is unclear. The CDR3 bases are TGCAGTGCTAGGGGAAGTTACAATGAGCAGTTCTTC. Its translation is CSARGSYNEQFF.